This T cell receptor beta chain was captured by sequencing in a study of T cell repertoires in cytomegalovirus infection. TCRdb independently ran MiXCR on the reads; one entry per CDR3 protein. Here the sample spans about 300,000 distinct CDR3 sequences, 9.6% being singletons. The study's findings and limits: HLA-C-restricted TCR beta clonotypes specific for CMV led the ex vivo response. Individuals carrying CMV plus the relevant HLA were identified by cumulative frequency of public TCR beta families.

This clonotype was counted ten times or more. Its specificity is unknown. This CDR3 is 18 amino acids long. Unmatched junction bases numbered 10, after V lost 5 bases and J lost 4 bases. Germline CDR1 is SEHNR and CDR2 is FQNEAQ (reference sequence). This rearrangement joins TRBV7-9 to TRBJ2-1, with TRBD2 matching over 14 bases. Sequencing was carried out using PBMCs. This receptor was identified in a human donor in good health (CMV status not recorded). Some clones in this sample may be carry-over from other donors' samples. CDR3 sequence (DNA): TGTGCCAGCAGCCCCAACCCGGGACTAGCGGGGGAGTACAATGAGCAGTTCTTC. This sequence encodes CASSPNPGLAGEYNEQFF.